The 11 T cell receptor beta chains presented below share a single source sample, sequenced in a study of blood T cell repertoires in COVID-19. Using immunoSEQ multiplex PCR, the repertoire was profiled, and TCRdb retains in-frame clones only, with some absent. The table shows 150,000 to 200,000 clones, with under 80% occurring only once. The specimen was PBMCs or T cells enriched from blood (not recorded which). Receptor source: a woman between 50 and 59 years old with acute COVID-19.

V and J are TRBV18 and TRBJ1-3; 9 nucleotides align to TRBD1. Germline V lookup: CDR1 KGHSH, CDR2 LQKENI. The V gene end was trimmed by 3 bases and the J gene end by 1 base; junction bases not matched to a gene: 4. The CDR3 extends over 16 amino acids. The CDR3 protein is CASSPGQGFSGNTIYF. The DNA of the CDR3 is TGTGCCAGCTCACCGGGACAGGGATTTTCTGGAAACACCATATATTTT.

The chain carries TRBV20-1 and TRBJ2-1; 7 nucleotides line up with TRBD1. The CDR3 sequence is 16 residues long. Germline V lookup: CDR1 DFQATT, CDR2 SNEGSKA (reference sequence). The V segment lost 3 bases and the J segment 8 bases; nucleotides outside the gene matches: 16. The CDR3 protein is CSASFPKGQWRDEQFF. The CDR3 nucleotides are TGCAGTGCTAGTTTCCCTAAGGGACAGTGGCGCGATGAGCAGTTCTTC.

This clone was observed many times. J is TRBJ2-5 and V is TRBV6-5, with D possibly being TRBD1 (6 bases). Trimming left V 5 bases short and J 2 bases short, with 9 bases between. Germline V lookup: CDR1 MNHEY, CDR2 SVGAGI. The CDR3 is 13 amino acids. The CDR3 sequence: CASSRTEQETQYF. The DNA of the CDR3 is TGTGCCAGCAGTAGGACAGAACAAGAGACCCAGTACTTC.

The J gene is TRBJ2-2, the V gene TRBV4-2, with 15 bases aligning to TRBD2. Germline CDR1 LGHNA, CDR2 YNFKEQ. The CDR3 has 16 amino acids. After removal of 4 bases from V and 8 bases from J, the junction contained 5 bases not matched to a gene. CDR3 in amino acids: CASSPGLAGGLGELFF. The CDR3, as DNA: TGTGCCAGCAGCCCTGGACTAGCGGGGGGGCTGGGGGAGCTGTTTTTT.

The chain uses TRBV15 and TRBJ1-1; possibly TRBD1 for D (6 bases). Germline-derived CDR1 and CDR2 are LNHNV and YYDKDF (reference sequence). This CDR3 is built from 15 residues. V was shortened by 3 bases and J by 3 bases, with 14 bases between the two germline ends. The CDR3 region is CATSSIQGFDTEAFF. In DNA, the CDR3 is TGTGCCACCAGCAGCATACAGGGATTTGACACTGAAGCTTTCTTT. The full variable domain, in which reference TRBV15 and TRBJ1-1 provide the parts outside the CDR3, is DAMVIQNPRYQVTQFGKPVTLSCSQTLNHNVMYWYQQKSSQAPKLLFHYYDKDFNNEADTPDNFQSRRPNTSFCFLDIRSPGLGDTAMYLCATSSIQGFDTEAFFGQGTRLTVV.

The V gene is TRBV28, the J gene TRBJ2-2; the D gene is possibly TRBD1 (6 bases). CDR3 size: 15 residues. Germline CDR1 is MDHEN and CDR2 is SYDVKM. V was clipped by 3 bases and J by 6 bases, with 14 bases between them. CDR3: CASSFSDRTSGELFF. The CDR3 bases are TGTGCCAGCAGTTTCTCAGACAGGACATCCGGGGAGCTGTTTTTT.

This chain joins TRBV6-5 and TRBJ1-4; TRBD1 might be the D (6 bases). From germline, CDR1 is MNHEY and CDR2 SVGAGI. The germline V and J ends were trimmed by 6 bases and 7 bases, with 18 bases remaining between them. This CDR3 contains 15 residues. Here the CDR3 DNA reads TGTGCCAGCAGCGCGCCCAGGGGCACGGGTGAAAAACTGTTTTTT. It encodes CASSAPRGTGEKLFF.

The V and J genes are TRBV29-1 and TRBJ1-1; D unclear. The CDR3 spans 14 residues. V lost 5 bases, J lost 0 bases, and 13 bases lay in between. Germline V CDR1 and CDR2: SQVTM, ANQGSEA. The CDR3 here is CSVSTGGLNTEAFF. Written as DNA, the CDR3 is TGCAGCGTTTCCACCGGCGGCCTGAACACTGAAGCTTTCTTT. The variable domain in full, with the rest retrieved from reference TRBV29-1 and TRBJ1-1, is SAVISQKPSRDICQRGTSLTIQCQVDSQVTMMFWYRQQPGQSLTLIATANQGSEATYESGFVIDKFPISRPNLTFSTLTVSNMSPEDSSIYLCSVSTGGLNTEAFFGQGTRLTVV.

The chain joins TRBV29-1 to TRBJ1-3; D not certain. Germline V gene sequence: CDR1 SQVTM, CDR2 ANQGSEA. The CDR3 length is 13 residues. This CDR3 is CSSSGDSGNTIYF. In DNA form, the CDR3 reads TGCAGTTCCTCGGGAGACTCTGGAAACACCATATATTTT.

CDR3 residues: CASSPRDSYNSPLHF. The CDR3 coding sequence is TGTGCCAGCAGTCCCAGGGACTCGTATAATTCACCCCTCCACTTT. The rearrangement links TRBV6-5 to TRBJ1-6, with D perhaps TRBD1 (5 bases). This CDR3 spans 15 amino acids. Germline V gives CDR1 MNHEY, CDR2 SVGAGI. With 5 bases removed from V and 4 bases from J, the gap between germline ends came to 12 bases.

The V call is TRBV25-1, the J call TRBJ1-3, with no clear D. V dropped 3 bases and J dropped 0 bases, with 9 bases sitting between them. The CDR3 extends over 15 amino acids. Germline CDR1 and CDR2: MGHDK and SYGVNS. CDR3 nucleotide sequence: TGTGCCAGCAGTGAGTGGAGTAGCTCTGGAAACACCATATATTTT. Translating it yields CASSEWSSSGNTIYF.